These 8 T cell receptor beta chains originate from one sample sequenced in a study of Ad26.COV2.S vaccination and SARS-CoV-2 variants. The treatment is: some 19 received Ad26.COV2.S at low or high dose, single or two shots; several received placebo; per-sample allocation not given. Vaccine and placebo recipients were sampled on day 63 after the first injection. Assay: immunoSEQ multiplex PCR; the TCRdb copy retains only in-frame clones and omits some. The sample includes 300,000 to 350,000 clones, around 88% of them seen just once. The sequenced sample was peripheral blood, obtained in a trial of Ad26.COV2.S vaccine versus placebo. The receptor set was obtained from a person aged 18-60 years who received the Ad26.COV2.S COVID-19 vaccine or a placebo.

DNA of the CDR3: TGCGCCAGCAGTCAATCCAAAGGATTCGGGACTGCTGGAAACACCATATATTTT. It is translated as CASSQSKGFGTAGNTIYF. J is TRBJ1-3 and V is TRBV23-1, with D possibly matching TRBD1 (5 bases). TRBV23-1 is flagged as an ORF with uncertain function. V was trimmed by 0 bases and J by 2 bases, leaving 17 bases between them. CDR3 length equals 18 residues.

A single count supports this clone. This chain connects TRBV20-1 to TRBJ2-5; unclear D gene. The length of the CDR3 is 11 residues. The V and J ends lost 6 bases and 1 base respectively, with 6 bases between them. The germline gives CDR1 DFQATT, CDR2 SNEGSKA (reference sequence). The CDR3 protein is CSATAQETQYF. The CDR3 region has the DNA TGCAGTGCAACGGCCCAAGAGACCCAGTACTTC.

The rearrangement links TRBV5-1 to TRBJ2-3, with TRBD2 as a possible D gene (5 bases). V lost 6 bases, J lost 2 bases, and 13 bases lay in between. The CDR3 runs to 14 residues. CDR1 SGHRS and CDR2 YFSETQ come from the germline V gene. DNA of the CDR3: TGCGCCAGCAAGGATGAGCGGTTCACAGATACGCAGTATTTT. Its translation: CASKDERFTDTQYF.

V and J are TRBV7-9 and TRBJ2-1, with 8 bases that match TRBD2. Trimming cost V 5 bases and J 7 bases; bases outside gene matches: 10. This CDR3 region has 15 residues. Germline V gene lookup returns CDR1 SEHNR and CDR2 FQNEAQ (reference sequence). The CDR3 DNA is TGTGCCAGCAGCCCGGGAGGGACTAACCGGAATGAGCAGTTCTTC. It is translated as CASSPGGTNRNEQFF.

The V and J genes are TRBV5-6 and TRBJ2-7; D not certain. V was cut by 0 bases and J by 4 bases, with 11 bases left in between. The CDR3 sequence is 14 residues long. The germline V gene has CDR1 SGHDT and CDR2 YYEEEE. In nucleotides, the CDR3 is TGTGCCAGCAGCTTGGGTGGACCAGGATACGAGCAGTACTTC. Translation gives CASSLGGPGYEQYF.

This sequence joins TRBV10-3 and TRBJ2-1; 7 bases match TRBD2. Germline CDR1 is ENHRY and CDR2 is SYGVKD. This CDR3 contains 15 residues. V was pared by 10 bases and J by 5 bases, with 14 bases of the junction left unmatched. The CDR3 region has the DNA TGTGCCACCACTCGGGCGGCGGGAGAAAACAATGAGCAGTTCTTC. Translating gives CATTRAAGENNEQFF.

The rearrangement joins TRBV2 to TRBJ1-5; weak D call: TRBD1 (6 bases). CDR3 size: 15 residues. The ends were cut back, 7 bases at V and 0 bases at J, with 13 bases in the middle. Germline CDR1 is SNHLY and CDR2 is FYNNEI. The CDR3 protein is CASKEQGFSNQPQHF. The CDR3 DNA follows: TGTGCCAGCAAGGAACAGGGTTTTAGCAATCAGCCCCAGCATTTT. Filled out from reference TRBV2 and TRBJ1-5, the complete variable domain reads EPEVTQTPSHQVTQMGQEVILRCVPISNHLYFYWYRQILGQKVEFLVSFYNNEISEKSEIFDDQFSVERPDGSNFTLKIRSTKLEDSAMYFCASKEQGFSNQPQHFGDGTRLSIL.

This chain joins TRBV10-3 and TRBJ2-6; 7 bases align to TRBD2. This CDR3 region has 17 residues. Germline CDR1 reads ENHRY; CDR2 reads SYGVKD. Trimming took 2 bases from V and 0 from J; bases not matched to a gene: 4. CDR3 residues: CAISETAGVSGANVLTF. The CDR3 region has the DNA TGTGCCATCAGTGAGACGGCGGGGGTCTCTGGGGCCAACGTCCTGACTTTC.